The rows below give T cell receptor beta chains drawn from one sample of a study of radiotherapy plus CTLA-4 blockade in lung cancer. Repertoires were generated with immunoSEQ multiplex PCR, while TCRdb's copy carries only in-frame clones and drops some. The sample includes approximately 85,000 clones, about 85% of them seen just once. The sample in question was peripheral blood, obtained from a patient treated with radiotherapy plus ipilimumab. These receptors came from a human donor with non-small cell lung cancer that progressed on radiotherapy plus ipilimumab. Each CDR3 is given with its conserved first and last residue. D genes are given only for firm matches. Not all rows give a size; the values are once, few, many and, for expanded clones, a class.

V gene	D gene	J gene	clone size	CDR3 protein	CDR3 DNA
TRBV11-3	TRBD2	TRBJ2-7	-	CASSPHGTSGYEQYF	TGTGCCAGCAGCCCTCATGGGACTAGCGGTTACGAGCAGTACTTC
TRBV5-1	-	TRBJ2-5	-	CASRGTSQETQYF	TGCGCCAGCCGGGGTACGAGCCAAGAGACCCAGTACTTC
TRBV2	-	TRBJ2-7	-	CASRDVVAGPYEQYF	TGTGCCAGCAGAGATGTGGTGGCAGGGCCCTACGAGCAGTACTTC
TRBV27	TRBD2	TRBJ2-7	-	CASSLSGGRYEQYF	TGTGCCAGCAGTTTATCTGGCGGGAGGTACGAGCAGTACTTC
TRBV7-2	-	TRBJ1-5	-	CASSFWAAESNQPQHF	TGTGCCAGCAGCTTCTGGGCAGCAGAGTCGAATCAGCCCCAGCATTTT
TRBV7-2	-	TRBJ1-5	-	CASSFGGVGDQPQHF	TGTGCCAGCAGCTTCGGGGGGGTGGGCGATCAGCCCCAGCATTTT
TRBV2	-	TRBJ1-2	once	CASSEARKLHGASGYTF	TGTGCCAGCAGTGAAGCGCGGAAACTACACGGCGCTAGTGGCTACACCTTC
TRBV7-9	-	TRBJ2-7	-	CASSFLQGYEQYF	TGTGCCAGCAGCTTCTTACAGGGTTACGAGCAGTACTTC
TRBV28	TRBD1	TRBJ1-1	once	CASQTRGRRITEAFF	TGTGCCAGTCAAACCAGGGGGCGCCGGATAACTGAAGCTTTCTTT
TRBV5-6	TRBD1	TRBJ2-4	-	CASSLILQGASKNIQYF	TGTGCCAGCAGCTTGATCTTACAGGGGGCGTCCAAAAACATTCAGTACTTC
TRBV5-1	-	TRBJ1-1	-	CASSFSGEGGTEAFF	TGCGCCAGCAGCTTCTCTGGGGAGGGAGGCACTGAAGCTTTCTTT
TRBV13	TRBD2	TRBJ2-7	-	CASSRRGVAYEQYF	TGTGCCAGCAGCCGTCGGGGGGTAGCCTACGAGCAGTACTTC
TRBV19	TRBD1	TRBJ1-2	few	CASSQDRGSLYGYTF	TGTGCCAGTAGTCAGGACAGGGGATCCCTCTATGGCTACACCTTC
TRBV6-1	-	TRBJ1-2	-	CASSESRASPYGYTF	TGTGCCAGCAGTGAATCTAGAGCCAGCCCCTATGGCTACACCTTC
TRBV9	-	TRBJ2-1	-	CASSPLGVSYNEQFF	TGTGCCAGCAGCCCCCTGGGGGTCTCCTACAATGAGCAGTTCTTC
TRBV9	TRBD1	TRBJ1-2	-	CASSRYLSRDREDGYTF	TGTGCCAGCAGCCGCTACTTGTCCCGGGACAGGGAGGATGGCTACACCTTC
TRBV13	-	TRBJ1-1	few	CASSYLTGNTEAFF	TGTGCCAGCAGCTACTTGACAGGGAACACTGAAGCTTTCTTT
TRBV9	-	TRBJ1-2	-	CASSAGQTNNYGYTF	TGTGCCAGCAGTGCGGGGCAAACCAATAACTATGGCTACACCTTC
TRBV29-1	-	TRBJ1-2	-	CSVDQGRYGYTF	TGCAGCGTTGACCAGGGAAGGTATGGCTACACCTTC
TRBV19	TRBD2	TRBJ2-5	-	CASSETSGGTQETQYF	TGTGCCAGTAGTGAGACTAGCGGGGGAACCCAAGAGACCCAGTACTTC
TRBV11-3	-	TRBJ2-3	-	CASSLDLGSTDTQYF	TGTGCCAGCAGCTTAGATTTGGGATCCACAGATACGCAGTATTTT
TRBV28	-	TRBJ2-5	-	CASRSPGMTQYF	TGTGCCAGCAGAAGCCCAGGGATGACCCAGTACTTC
TRBV29-1	-	TRBJ2-5	-	CSSSVLGARTQYF	TGCAGTTCCTCCGTGCTGGGCGCGAGGACCCAGTACTTC
TRBV5-8	-	TRBJ1-1	-	CASSLRGSGTEAFF	TGTGCCAGCAGCCTAAGGGGGTCGGGCACTGAAGCTTTCTTT
TRBV19	-	TRBJ2-1	-	CASSIQAGDYNEQFF	TGTGCCAGTAGTATTCAGGCAGGGGACTACAATGAGCAGTTCTTC
TRBV2	-	TRBJ1-5	-	CASRGTGNQPQHF	TGTGCCAGCAGAGGAACAGGCAATCAGCCCCAGCATTTT
TRBV2	-	TRBJ2-7	-	CASSLYYEQYF	TGTGCCAGCAGTCTCTACTACGAGCAGTACTTC
TRBV7-6	-	TRBJ1-6	-	CASSAGGAYNSPLHF	TGTGCCAGCAGCGCCGGGGGTGCCTATAATTCACCCCTCCACTTT
TRBV28	-	TRBJ1-5	few	CASSLNQPQHF	TGTGCCAGCAGTTTAAATCAGCCCCAGCATTTT
TRBV19	-	TRBJ1-6	-	CASSTVFVDRHNSPLHF	TGTGCCAGTAGCACGGTTTTCGTAGACAGGCATAATTCACCCCTCCACTTT
TRBV5-1	-	TRBJ1-1	-	CASSLTGTGTEAFF	TGCGCCAGCAGCTTGACAGGGACGGGCACTGAAGCTTTCTTT
TRBV7-5	-	TRBJ2-3	-	CVRKLPTAAYTDTQYF	TGTGTCAGAAAACTTCCGACGGCCGCCTACACAGATACGCAGTATTTT
TRBV6-1	-	TRBJ1-4	-	CASSDCSCLLVDNEKLFF	TGTGCCAGCAGTGATTGCAGTTGTCTCCTAGTCGACAATGAAAAACTGTTTTTT
TRBV6-6	-	TRBJ1-2	-	CASSRENYGYTF	TGTGCCAGCAGCCGAGAGAACTATGGCTACACCTTC
TRBV4-1	TRBD2	TRBJ2-1	-	CASSQGPLAGGTLGNEQFF	TGCGCCAGCAGCCAAGGCCCTCTAGCGGGAGGGACCCTTGGCAATGAGCAGTTCTTC
TRBV23-1	-	TRBJ2-6	-	CATLPDITGANVLTF	TGCGCCACCCTTCCCGACATTACTGGGGCCAACGTCCTGACTTTC
TRBV9	-	TRBJ2-2	-	CASSAGLREVMFF	TGTGCCAGCAGCGCGGGACTCAGAGAGGTGATGTTTTTT
TRBV19	-	TRBJ1-1	few	CASRWLLNTEAFF	TGTGCCAGTAGGTGGCTACTGAACACTGAAGCTTTCTTT
TRBV28	TRBD1	TRBJ1-6	-	CASRGGSRHNSPLHF	TGTGCCAGCAGAGGGGGCTCCCGTCATAATTCACCCCTCCACTTT
TRBV4-1	-	TRBJ1-2	-	CASSQEGRVTAYGYTF	TGCGCCAGCAGCCAAGAAGGGCGGGTTACAGCCTATGGCTACACCTTC
TRBV18	TRBD1	TRBJ1-1	few	CASSRTGGTEAFF	TGTGCCAGCTCACGAACAGGGGGCACTGAAGCTTTCTTT
TRBV28	-	TRBJ2-1	-	CASSRSTEGNRQFF	TGTGCCAGCAGTCGGTCAACCGAGGGCAACCGGCAGTTCTTC
TRBV27	-	TRBJ2-6	-	CASSLSPGAGANVLTF	TGTGCCAGCAGTTTATCGCCAGGGGCTGGGGCCAACGTCCTGACTTTC
TRBV5-1	TRBD2	TRBJ2-5	-	CASSSLAGGRETQYF	TGCGCCAGCAGCTCCCTGGCGGGAGGTCGGGAGACCCAGTACTTC
TRBV6-6	-	TRBJ2-2	-	CASSGGLFGELFF	TGTGCCAGCAGTGGCGGACTATTCGGGGAGCTGTTTTTT
TRBV6-5	-	TRBJ1-5	-	CASSYDPTQPQHF	TGTGCCAGCAGTTACGACCCCACTCAGCCCCAGCATTTT
TRBV5-4	-	TRBJ2-5	-	CASSLPGAVSQETQYF	TGTGCCAGCAGCTTACCGGGGGCGGTGAGCCAAGAGACCCAGTACTTC
TRBV4-2	TRBD2	TRBJ2-5	-	CASSQERGGLETQYF	TGTGCCAGCAGCCAAGAGCGGGGGGGCCTAGAGACCCAGTACTTC
TRBV11-3	TRBD2	TRBJ2-1	-	CASSLSGLPYNEQFF	TGTGCCAGCAGCTTATCGGGACTACCTTACAATGAGCAGTTCTTC